This T cell receptor beta chain was sequenced during a study of blood T cells in healthy people across ages. No fewer than 5.5 micrograms of total RNA were isolated from every sample. This clonotype was seen ten or more times. The second PCR ran roughly 7 to 12 cycles with a sample-barcoded 5' primer and J-beta primers. TCRdb redid the calling of the 5' RACE reads with MiXCR, one entry per CDR3 protein. Among about 670,000 distinct CDR3 sequences listed, over 40% were seen once. The CDR3 covers 14 residues. CDR1 is SEHNR, CDR2 FQNEAQ, per germline (reference sequence). V shed 1 base and J shed 5 bases, with 9 bases lying between them.

This clonotype originated in a woman over 75 in good health. The chain combines TRBV7-9 with TRBJ1-5; D unclear. Sequencing input: blood. The CDR3 sequence: CASSLGGRYQPQHF. Here the CDR3 DNA reads TGTGCCAGCAGCTTAGGAGGGAGGTATCAGCCCCAGCATTTT.